These T cell receptor beta chains were read from a single sample in a study of blood T cell repertoires in COVID-19. Assay used: immunoSEQ multiplex PCR; TCRdb lists only in-frame clones, some missing. The sample shows 160,000 or so clones, roughly four fifths of them seen only once. The sample taken for sequencing was peripheral blood. Receptor source: a man in his 60s with active or convalescent COVID-19. Both conserved end residues are part of each CDR3. Fields, in order: CDR3 length, D gene, J gene, V gene, clone size, CDR3 protein, CDR3 DNA. D genes are given only for firm matches. Clone size, where shown, is once, few, many, or a class for clones that have expanded.

CDR3 length: 16; D gene: -; J gene: TRBJ1-1; V gene: TRBV27; clone size: few; CDR3 protein: CASSPTQGQPNTEAFF; CDR3 DNA: TGTGCCAGCAGTCCTACCCAAGGACAGCCGAACACTGAAGCTTTCTTT
CDR3 length: 11; D gene: -; J gene: TRBJ1-4; V gene: TRBV29-1; clone size: -; CDR3 protein: CSVAVTKKLFF; CDR3 DNA: TGCAGCGTTGCTGTGACAAAAAAACTGTTTTTT
CDR3 length: 14; D gene: -; J gene: TRBJ1-5; V gene: TRBV3-1/TRBV3-2; clone size: few; CDR3 protein: CASSQGGPNQPQHF; CDR3 DNA: TGTGCCAGCAGCCAAGGGGGCCCCAATCAGCCCCAGCATTTT
CDR3 length: 12; D gene: -; J gene: TRBJ2-7; V gene: TRBV5-6; clone size: -; CDR3 protein: CASNRGAYEQYF; CDR3 DNA: TGTGCCAGCAACCGCGGAGCCTACGAGCAGTACTTC
CDR3 length: 11; D gene: -; J gene: TRBJ1-3; V gene: TRBV6-5; clone size: -; CDR3 protein: CASRGGNTIYF; CDR3 DNA: TGTGCCAGCAGGGGCGGAAACACCATATATTTT
CDR3 length: 14; D gene: TRBD1; J gene: TRBJ2-7; V gene: TRBV15; clone size: -; CDR3 protein: CATSREGDRVEQYF; CDR3 DNA: TGTGCCACCAGCAGAGAAGGGGACAGGGTTGAGCAGTACTTC
CDR3 length: 19; D gene: TRBD1; J gene: TRBJ1-1; V gene: TRBV7-9; clone size: -; CDR3 protein: CASSSLGRGLSLMNTEAFF; CDR3 DNA: TGTGCCAGCAGCTCTCTCGGTAGGGGGCTTTCGCTCATGAACACTGAAGCTTTCTTT
CDR3 length: 12; D gene: -; J gene: TRBJ2-7; V gene: TRBV6-6; clone size: few; CDR3 protein: CASMSRVYEQYF; CDR3 DNA: TGTGCCAGCATGAGCAGGGTATACGAGCAGTACTTC
CDR3 length: 17; D gene: TRBD2; J gene: TRBJ2-7; V gene: TRBV3-1/TRBV3-2; clone size: -; CDR3 protein: CASSQEWRTSGSHEQYF; CDR3 DNA: TGTGCCAGCAGCCAAGAGTGGAGGACTAGCGGGAGCCACGAGCAGTACTTC
CDR3 length: 16; D gene: -; J gene: TRBJ1-1; V gene: TRBV7-2; clone size: -; CDR3 protein: CASSLVAAPEYTEAFF; CDR3 DNA: TGTGCCAGCAGCTTAGTAGCGGCACCCGAATACACTGAAGCTTTCTTT
CDR3 length: 13; D gene: TRBD1; J gene: TRBJ1-1; V gene: TRBV7-3; clone size: -; CDR3 protein: CASSLQGAHQAFF; CDR3 DNA: TGTGCCAGCAGCTTACAGGGGGCGCATCAAGCTTTCTTT
CDR3 length: 15; D gene: TRBD1; J gene: TRBJ2-6; V gene: TRBV5-1; clone size: -; CDR3 protein: CASSRQGVGANVLTF; CDR3 DNA: TGCGCCAGCAGTAGACAGGGAGTAGGGGCCAACGTCCTGACTTTC
CDR3 length: 15; D gene: TRBD1; J gene: TRBJ1-6; V gene: TRBV19; clone size: few; CDR3 protein: CASSLGQGVNSPLHF; CDR3 DNA: TGTGCCAGTAGTCTAGGACAGGGGGTAAATTCACCCCTCCACTTT
CDR3 length: 17; D gene: -; J gene: TRBJ2-3; V gene: TRBV5-1; clone size: -; CDR3 protein: CASSIRDSSTSTDTQYF; CDR3 DNA: TGCGCCAGCAGCATCCGGGACTCCTCGACAAGCACAGATACGCAGTATTTT
CDR3 length: 14; D gene: -; J gene: TRBJ1-1; V gene: TRBV6-5; clone size: few; CDR3 protein: CASSSRQKNTEAFF; CDR3 DNA: TGTGCCAGCAGTTCCAGACAGAAGAACACTGAAGCTTTCTTT
CDR3 length: 13; D gene: -; J gene: TRBJ1-2; V gene: TRBV6-5; clone size: once; CDR3 protein: CASSWASNYGYTF; CDR3 DNA: TGTGCCAGCAGTTGGGCATCTAACTATGGCTACACCTTC
CDR3 length: 13; D gene: -; J gene: TRBJ1-2; V gene: TRBV20-1; clone size: -; CDR3 protein: CSACDRTNYGYTF; CDR3 DNA: TGCAGTGCTTGTGACAGGACTAACTATGGCTACACCTTC
CDR3 length: 17; D gene: TRBD2; J gene: TRBJ2-1; V gene: TRBV27; clone size: once; CDR3 protein: CASSPRLAGSHYNEQFF; CDR3 DNA: TGTGCCAGCAGCCCCAGACTAGCGGGATCCCACTACAATGAGCAGTTCTTC
CDR3 length: 14; D gene: -; J gene: TRBJ1-6; V gene: TRBV19; clone size: -; CDR3 protein: CASSLRDFNSPLHF; CDR3 DNA: TGTGCCAGTAGTCTCCGGGACTTTAATTCACCCCTCCACTTT
CDR3 length: 12; D gene: -; J gene: TRBJ2-7; V gene: TRBV3-1/TRBV3-2; clone size: -; CDR3 protein: CASSRDFYEQYF; CDR3 DNA: TGTGCCAGCAGTCGGGACTTCTACGAGCAGTACTTC
CDR3 length: 14; D gene: -; J gene: TRBJ2-7; V gene: TRBV19; clone size: -; CDR3 protein: CASTAGRSSYEQYF; CDR3 DNA: TGTGCCAGTACCGCGGGACGGAGCTCCTACGAGCAGTACTTC
CDR3 length: 17; D gene: TRBD2; J gene: TRBJ2-7; V gene: TRBV3-1/TRBV3-2; clone size: -; CDR3 protein: CASSQAGTSGGAYEQYF; CDR3 DNA: TGTGCCAGCAGCCAAGCTGGGACTAGCGGGGGGGCCTACGAGCAGTACTTC
CDR3 length: 15; D gene: TRBD1; J gene: TRBJ1-1; V gene: TRBV4-1; clone size: -; CDR3 protein: CASSQVDRRGTEAFF; CDR3 DNA: TGCGCCAGCAGCCAGGTGGACAGGCGAGGAACTGAAGCTTTCTTT
CDR3 length: 16; D gene: TRBD1; J gene: TRBJ2-7; V gene: TRBV18; clone size: -; CDR3 protein: CASSPSRDRISYEQYF; CDR3 DNA: TGTGCCAGCTCACCCTCTAGGGACAGGATCTCCTACGAGCAGTACTTC
CDR3 length: 15; D gene: -; J gene: TRBJ1-2; V gene: TRBV5-4; clone size: -; CDR3 protein: CASTWRGGGGYGYTF; CDR3 DNA: TGTGCCAGCACCTGGCGGGGGGGCGGTGGATATGGCTACACCTTC
CDR3 length: 14; D gene: -; J gene: TRBJ1-1; V gene: TRBV14; clone size: -; CDR3 protein: CASSQELRGTEAFF; CDR3 DNA: TGTGCCAGCAGCCAAGAATTACGGGGCACTGAAGCTTTCTTT
CDR3 length: 14; D gene: -; J gene: TRBJ2-6; V gene: TRBV10-3; clone size: -; CDR3 protein: CATQDGSGANVLTF; CDR3 DNA: TGTGCCACCCAAGACGGGTCTGGGGCCAACGTCCTGACTTTC
CDR3 length: 16; D gene: -; J gene: TRBJ1-5; V gene: TRBV6-1; clone size: -; CDR3 protein: CASSEATHTGSQPQHF; CDR3 DNA: TGTGCCAGCAGTGAAGCGACTCATACAGGGAGCCAGCCCCAGCATTTT
CDR3 length: 15; D gene: -; J gene: TRBJ1-2; V gene: TRBV5-1; clone size: many; CDR3 protein: CASSLGGNKDYGYTF; CDR3 DNA: TGCGCCAGCAGCTTGGGAGGGAATAAAGACTATGGCTACACCTTC
CDR3 length: 14; D gene: TRBD1; J gene: TRBJ1-5; V gene: TRBV18; clone size: -; CDR3 protein: CASSKGQGNQPQHF; CDR3 DNA: TGTGCCAGCTCAAAGGGACAGGGAAATCAGCCCCAGCATTTT
CDR3 length: 13; D gene: -; J gene: TRBJ1-2; V gene: TRBV24-1; clone size: many; CDR3 protein: CATSDLHGEGCTF; CDR3 DNA: TGTGCCACCAGTGATTTGCACGGGGAGGGTTGCACCTTC
CDR3 length: 15; D gene: -; J gene: TRBJ1-5; V gene: TRBV28; clone size: -; CDR3 protein: CASSFRGSGNQPQHF; CDR3 DNA: TGTGCCAGCAGTTTTCGGGGTAGTGGCAATCAGCCCCAGCATTTT
CDR3 length: 13; D gene: TRBD1; J gene: TRBJ1-2; V gene: TRBV10-3; clone size: -; CDR3 protein: CAISGDRSYGYTF; CDR3 DNA: TGTGCCATCAGCGGGGACAGGTCCTATGGCTACACCTTC
CDR3 length: 16; D gene: TRBD1; J gene: TRBJ2-7; V gene: TRBV3-1/TRBV3-2; clone size: -; CDR3 protein: CASSLGPGQQREEQYF; CDR3 DNA: TGTGCCAGCAGCCTCGGACCGGGACAGCAAAGGGAGGAGCAGTACTTC
CDR3 length: 15; D gene: -; J gene: TRBJ1-5; V gene: TRBV18; clone size: -; CDR3 protein: CASSPRAAGDQPQHF; CDR3 DNA: TGTGCCAGCTCACCACGGGCGGCAGGGGATCAGCCCCAGCATTTT
CDR3 length: 16; D gene: -; J gene: TRBJ1-2; V gene: TRBV19; clone size: -; CDR3 protein: CASSIVGQGRNYGYTF; CDR3 DNA: TGTGCCAGTAGTATAGTTGGGCAGGGCCGCAACTATGGCTACACCTTC
CDR3 length: 18; D gene: -; J gene: TRBJ2-1; V gene: TRBV15; clone size: -; CDR3 protein: CATSLLVPGDPRTDEQFF; CDR3 DNA: TGTGCCACCAGTCTACTCGTCCCGGGGGACCCTCGGACCGATGAGCAGTTCTTC
CDR3 length: 15; D gene: TRBD2; J gene: TRBJ2-7; V gene: TRBV7-2; clone size: -; CDR3 protein: CASSLGSSGSWEQYF; CDR3 DNA: TGTGCCAGCAGCTTAGGGAGTAGCGGGAGTTGGGAGCAGTACTTC
CDR3 length: 15; D gene: -; J gene: TRBJ1-5; V gene: TRBV5-6; clone size: -; CDR3 protein: CASTLGGFSNQPQHF; CDR3 DNA: TGTGCCAGCACCCTGGGAGGGTTTAGCAATCAGCCCCAGCATTTT
CDR3 length: 13; D gene: -; J gene: TRBJ2-2; V gene: TRBV12-3/TRBV12-4; clone size: -; CDR3 protein: CASSFLLPGELFF; CDR3 DNA: TGTGCCAGCAGTTTTTTACTACCCGGGGAGCTGTTTTTT
CDR3 length: 15; D gene: TRBD1; J gene: TRBJ2-1; V gene: TRBV5-4; clone size: -; CDR3 protein: CASSAARTGDGEQFF; CDR3 DNA: TGTGCCAGCAGCGCCGCGCGTACAGGGGACGGTGAGCAGTTCTTC
CDR3 length: 16; D gene: TRBD1; J gene: TRBJ2-7; V gene: TRBV7-9; clone size: -; CDR3 protein: CASSPNRGTGPYEQYF; CDR3 DNA: TGTGCCAGCAGCCCAAATAGGGGGACAGGGCCCTACGAGCAGTACTTC
CDR3 length: 14; D gene: TRBD2; J gene: TRBJ2-3; V gene: TRBV5-1; clone size: few; CDR3 protein: CASRGAGTTDTQYF; CDR3 DNA: TGCGCCAGCAGAGGAGCGGGGACCACAGATACGCAGTATTTT
CDR3 length: 14; D gene: TRBD1; J gene: TRBJ2-7; V gene: TRBV2; clone size: -; CDR3 protein: CASKGDRERYEQYF; CDR3 DNA: TGTGCCAGCAAGGGGGACAGGGAAAGGTACGAGCAGTACTTC
CDR3 length: 12; D gene: -; J gene: TRBJ2-7; V gene: TRBV18; clone size: -; CDR3 protein: CASSPPASAQYF; CDR3 DNA: TGTGCCAGCTCACCACCGGCCAGCGCGCAGTACTTC
CDR3 length: 14; D gene: -; J gene: TRBJ2-5; V gene: TRBV24-1; clone size: -; CDR3 protein: CATSDVTGWETQYF; CDR3 DNA: TGTGCCACCAGTGACGTTACAGGGTGGGAGACCCAGTACTTC
CDR3 length: 13; D gene: -; J gene: TRBJ2-7; V gene: TRBV18; clone size: -; CDR3 protein: CASSPGSSGDQYF; CDR3 DNA: TGTGCCAGCTCACCAGGATCCTCCGGAGACCAGTACTTC
CDR3 length: 13; D gene: -; J gene: TRBJ2-7; V gene: TRBV6-5; clone size: few; CDR3 protein: CASSPGRIHEQYF; CDR3 DNA: TGTGCCAGCAGCCCGGGGAGGATCCACGAGCAGTACTTC
CDR3 length: 15; D gene: -; J gene: TRBJ2-2; V gene: TRBV7-3; clone size: -; CDR3 protein: CASSPTAVNTGELFF; CDR3 DNA: TGTGCCAGCAGCCCGACTGCAGTTAACACCGGGGAGCTGTTTTTT
CDR3 length: 14; D gene: TRBD1; J gene: TRBJ1-1; V gene: TRBV5-1; clone size: few; CDR3 protein: CASSLAGGYTEAFF; CDR3 DNA: TGCGCCAGCAGCTTGGCAGGGGGTTACACTGAAGCTTTCTTT
CDR3 length: 15; D gene: TRBD2; J gene: TRBJ2-7; V gene: TRBV5-5; clone size: -; CDR3 protein: CASSWEGLALYEQYF; CDR3 DNA: TGTGCCAGCAGCTGGGAGGGACTAGCCCTTTACGAGCAGTACTTC
CDR3 length: 15; D gene: -; J gene: TRBJ1-5; V gene: TRBV25-1; clone size: -; CDR3 protein: CASSEGLYSNQPQHF; CDR3 DNA: TGTGCCAGCTCCGAGGGACTTTATAGCAATCAGCCCCAGCATTTT
CDR3 length: 19; D gene: -; J gene: TRBJ1-5; V gene: TRBV2; clone size: -; CDR3 protein: CASSRSGGRTGTSNQPQHF; CDR3 DNA: TGTGCCAGCAGTCGAAGCGGGGGGAGGACCGGGACCAGCAATCAGCCCCAGCATTTT
CDR3 length: 14; D gene: -; J gene: TRBJ1-6; V gene: TRBV3-1/TRBV3-2; clone size: -; CDR3 protein: CASSQASSNSPLHF; CDR3 DNA: TGTGCCAGCAGCCAAGCCTCCAGTAATTCACCCCTCCACTTT